This T cell receptor (beta chain) emerged from a study of T-cell memory formation after mild COVID-19. From the 5' RACE reads, TCRdb called clonotypes with MiXCR, one entry per CDR3 protein. The sample has some 130,000 distinct CDR3 sequences; approximately 17% are singletons. The germline CDR1 and CDR2 sequences are LNHNV and YYDKDF (reference sequence). V shed 0 bases and J 14 bases; nucleotides not matched to a gene: 6. The CDR3 contains 13 residues. This clonotype was counted a few times. The chain uses TRBV15 and TRBJ1-1; 10 nucleotides align to TRBD1. The source material was PBMCs or a T cell subset sorted from them (not recorded which). The TCR comes from a young man who had mild COVID-19 (a few samples of this study predate the infection). Cell type and time point are not known. The CDR3 nucleotides are TGTGCCACCAGCAGAGATCGTCAGGGACAGGGGTTCTTT. Protein: CATSRDRQGQGFF. Complete variable domain (other parts from reference TRBV15 and TRBJ1-1): DAMVIQNPRYQVTQFGKPVTLSCSQTLNHNVMYWYQQKSSQAPKLLFHYYDKDFNNEADTPDNFQSRRPNTSFCFLDIRSPGLGDTAMYLCATSRDRQGQGFFGQGTRLTVV.